This T cell receptor (beta chain) was sequenced during a study of blood T cell repertoires in COVID-19. Study information: Some COVID-19 samples were acute and others convalescent; all came from the United States, Italy and Spain. Sources were T cells, B-cell-depleted T cells, or PBMCs; the material itself was cDNA or gDNA.

In the study's own analysis: Quantification of nucleated cells was approximated via reference gene primer amplification. Clones were read by immunoSEQ multiplex PCR, and TCRdb kept only the in-frame ones, dropping some. D and trimming were read from the DNA, whereas the V and J calls and clone size are those reported in that table. The sample holds approximately 170,000 clones; over 75% are singletons and the top ten take 11%. The sequenced sample was peripheral blood. The sequence was collected from a man in his 60s with active or convalescent COVID-19.

CDR3 bases: TGTGCCAGCAGTTTATGGGGAGGAGATTATAATTCACCCCTCCACTTT. Its translation is CASSLWGGDYNSPLHF. V usage is TRBV27 and J usage is TRBJ1-6; D unresolved. V lost 1 base and J 4 bases, leaving 11 bases between the germline ends. The CDR3 consists of 16 residues. Germline CDR1 MNHEY, CDR2 SMNVEV (reference sequence).